Sequencing of this T cell receptor beta chain was carried out in a study of CD4 T cells in relation to SARS-CoV-2 and coronaviruses. TCRdb keeps only in-frame clones here, not all; method: immunoSEQ multiplex PCR. Among tens of thousands of clones listed, about three quarters were seen once. Germline loops: CDR1 MNHEY, CDR2 SVGAGI. The CDR3 is made up of 14 amino acids. Trimming at V came to 4 bases and at J to 5 bases, leaving 7 bases not matched to a gene. Concerning this clone: Its antigen is unidentified.

Before the COVID-19 pandemic, during about 2010-2018, CD4+ T cells were taken from unexposed donors. After about ten days of culture, CD4+ T cells were isolated. Testing used SARS-CoV-2 S/N and four cold-coronavirus spikes on unexposed-donor CD4+ T cells, cells permitting. The sequencing sample was made of CD4+ T cells from PBMCs, cultured in vitro. The genes are TRBV6-5 and TRBJ1-2; 7 nucleotides line up with TRBD1. This TCR was recovered from a human donor in good health. The CDR3 coding sequence is TGTGCCAGCAGTTCCGCTCAGGGGGGTTATGGCTACACCTTC. Its translation: CASSSAQGGYGYTF.